This TCR beta chain was captured in a study of CD8+ T cells in alopecia areata. Study details: It was oral tofacitinib, at 5 to 10 mg twice daily, that treated patients received. Overall study results and limits: Elevated clonality characterized lesional scalp relative to normal scalp, particularly in alopecia totalis/universalis.

The CDR3 runs 15 residues. CDR1 and CDR2 from the germline V gene are SGHTA and FQGNSA. Trimming left V 6 bases short and J 2 bases short, with 15 bases between. Extracted RNA was reverse transcribed, and the resulting cDNA served as sequencing template. Assay used: immunoSEQ multiplex PCR; TCRdb lists only in-frame clones, some missing. Among about 200,000 clones listed, 58% were seen once. Treatment specified: oral pan-JAK inhibitor, 5-10 mg twice daily. Peripheral blood and lesional scalp punch biopsies were taken from alopecia areata patients. Concerning this clone itself: No antigen is known for it.

The sequence came from a human donor with alopecia areata. The sample was CD4+ T cells sorted from blood, taken at week 24, from a patient treated with tofacitinib. The V and J genes are TRBV7-2 and TRBJ2-3, with D maybe TRBD2 (6 bases). The DNA of the CDR3 is TGTGCCAGCAGGGGGACTCCTTACACCACAGATACGCAGTATTTT. This translates into CASRGTPYTTDTQYF.